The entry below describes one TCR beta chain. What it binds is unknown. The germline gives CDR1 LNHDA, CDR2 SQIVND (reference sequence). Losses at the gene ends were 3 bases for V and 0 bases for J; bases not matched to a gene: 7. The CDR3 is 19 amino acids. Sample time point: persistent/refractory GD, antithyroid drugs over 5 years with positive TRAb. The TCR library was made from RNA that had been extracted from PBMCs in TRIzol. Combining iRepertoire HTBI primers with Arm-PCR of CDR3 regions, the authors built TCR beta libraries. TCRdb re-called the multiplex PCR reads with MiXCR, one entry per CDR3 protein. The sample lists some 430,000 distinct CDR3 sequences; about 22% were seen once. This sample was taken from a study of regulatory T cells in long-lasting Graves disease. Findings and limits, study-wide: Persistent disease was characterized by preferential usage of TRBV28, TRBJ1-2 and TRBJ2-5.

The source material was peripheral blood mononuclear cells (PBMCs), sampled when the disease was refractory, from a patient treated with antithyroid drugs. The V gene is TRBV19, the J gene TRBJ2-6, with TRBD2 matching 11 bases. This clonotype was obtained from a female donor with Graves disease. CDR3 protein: CASSIPELAGGSGANVLTF. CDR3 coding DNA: TGTGCCAGTAGTATCCCCGAGCTAGCGGGAGGCTCTGGGGCCAACGTCCTGACTTTC.